A single sample gave rise to the 23 T cell receptor beta chains below, sequenced in a study of cytomegalovirus exposure and HLA in healthy donors. Amplification used 60 Vbeta primers and 13 Jbeta primers. Sequencing was performed with immunoSEQ multiplex PCR; in TCRdb, only in-frame clones are kept and a portion is missing. In the table there are over 150,000 clones, roughly 79% of which are singletons. Sample: PBMCs. Receptor source: a woman aged 50 to 60 in good health and CMV-seronegative.

This chain joins TRBV2 and TRBJ2-1; D unresolved. The CDR3 runs 13 residues. From germline, CDR1 is SNHLY and CDR2 FYNNEI. The V end was cut by 2 bases, the J end by 4 bases, with 6 bases between. For the CDR3, the DNA is TGTGCCAGCAGTGAAATTATATACAATGAGCAGTTCTTC. Its protein product is CASSEIIYNEQFF.

The table lists this clone with a few counts. The chain carries TRBV9 and TRBJ2-5; 7 bases match TRBD1. V shed 4 bases, J shed 5 bases, and the junction held 14 bases outside the gene matches. CDR3 length equals 16 residues. CDR1 and CDR2 (germline): SGDLS, YYNGEE. CDR3 region: CASSHNRQGERETQYF. The CDR3 DNA is TGTGCCAGCAGCCACAATAGACAGGGTGAACGGGAGACCCAGTACTTC.

The chain combines TRBV15 with TRBJ2-2, with 7 positions matching TRBD1. V shed 0 bases, J shed 4 bases, and the junction held 2 bases outside the gene matches. The germline CDR1 and CDR2 sequences are LNHNV and YYDKDF (reference sequence). The CDR3 totals 15 residues. The CDR3 reads CATSRDAGGTGELFF. As DNA, the CDR3 is TGTGCCACCAGCAGAGATGCAGGGGGCACCGGGGAGCTGTTTTTT. The whole variable domain, remainder taken from reference TRBV15 and TRBJ2-2, is DAMVIQNPRYQVTQFGKPVTLSCSQTLNHNVMYWYQQKSSQAPKLLFHYYDKDFNNEADTPDNFQSRRPNTSFCFLDIRSPGLGDTAMYLCATSRDAGGTGELFFGEGSRLTVL.

In its sample, this clone was seen a few times. The chain employs TRBV9 and TRBJ2-1; possibly TRBD1 for D (5 bases). Germline V CDR1 and CDR2: SGDLS, YYNGEE. V dropped 4 bases and J dropped 0 bases, with 14 bases sitting between them. The CDR3 sequence is 16 residues long. The CDR3 sequence: CASSPQDAPSYNEQFF. CDR3 coding DNA: TGTGCCAGCAGCCCACAGGACGCACCCTCCTACAATGAGCAGTTCTTC. Together with reference TRBV9 and TRBJ2-1, the CDR3 gives the full variable domain: DSGVTQTPKHLITATGQRVTLRCSPRSGDLSVYWYQQSLDQGLQFLIQYYNGEERAKGNILERFSAQQFPDLHSELNLSSLELGDSALYFCASSPQDAPSYNEQFFGPGTRLTVL.

J is TRBJ1-1 and V is TRBV7-2; a weak D match, TRBD1 (5 bases). The CDR3 spans 15 residues. CDR1 and CDR2 (germline): SGHTA, FQGNSA. Between the trimmed V and J ends, which lost 1 base and 1 base, there was a span of 10 bases. CDR3 nucleotide sequence: TGTGCCAGCAGCTTAGATACCAGGGCGAACACTGAAGCTTTCTTT. Encoded protein: CASSLDTRANTEAFF.

This clone was picked up one time. CDR3 sequence: CASSLGEWNTEAFF. As DNA, the CDR3 is TGCGCCAGCAGCCTGGGGGAGTGGAACACTGAAGCTTTCTTT. This chain links TRBV5-1 with TRBJ1-1; D might be TRBD1 (5 bases). The length of the CDR3 is 14 residues. Germline loops: CDR1 SGHRS, CDR2 YFSETQ. Trimming took 4 bases from V and 1 from J, leaving 11 bases between them.

Note on this clone: One end of the junction is discordant with germline, which a read error may explain. J is TRBJ1-2 and V is TRBV7-9; 8 nucleotides agree with TRBD1. CDR3 size: 12 residues. The V gene's germline CDR1 is SEHNR and CDR2 FQNEAQ (reference sequence). This chain's CDR3 is CSSRGQGLGYTF. The CDR3 region has the DNA TGTTCCAGCCGAGGACAGGGACTTGGCTACACCTTC.

This clone has more than one count but fewer than ten. V usage is TRBV6-5 and J usage is TRBJ1-3; D is ambiguous. This CDR3 has 13 residues. The V gene's germline CDR1 is MNHEY and CDR2 SVGAGI. V dropped 2 bases and J dropped 3 bases, with 5 bases sitting between them. The CDR3 nucleotides are TGTGCCAGCAGTTACCGGGATGGAAACACCATATATTTT. Translating gives CASSYRDGNTIYF.

This chain connects TRBV19 to TRBJ1-5; D unclear. Germline V gene lookup returns CDR1 LNHDA and CDR2 SQIVND (reference sequence). V was shortened by 3 bases and J by 7 bases, with 13 bases between the two germline ends. The CDR3 is 14 amino acids. The CDR3: CASSIRFGRQPQHF. The CDR3 DNA sequence: TGTGCCAGTAGTATCAGGTTTGGCCGACAGCCCCAGCATTTT.

In its sample, this clone was seen a few times. The genes are TRBV5-1 and TRBJ2-1; possible D gene TRBD1, 6 bases. Trimming left V 4 bases short and J 6 bases short, with 11 bases between. Germline V CDR1 and CDR2: SGHRS, YFSETQ. The CDR3 covers 13 residues. The chain's CDR3 is CASSTQGTNEQFF. Here the CDR3 DNA reads TGCGCCAGCAGCACACAGGGAACCAATGAGCAGTTCTTC.

Turning to this clone: Other DNA sequences within the sample encode an identical CDR3. The chain is built from TRBV7-2 and TRBJ1-1; D not resolved. Germline V CDR1 and CDR2: SGHTA, FQGNSA. Trimming pared 4 bases from V and 5 bases from J, leaving 11 bases between. The length of the CDR3 is 13 residues. The CDR3 DNA sequence: TGTGCCAGCAGCTCCAGGACGGGAACTGAAGCTTTCTTT. Translation: CASSSRTGTEAFF.

The chain uses TRBV4-2 and TRBJ1-1; 8 nucleotides match TRBD1. The V segment lost 4 bases and the J segment 1 base; nucleotides outside the gene matches: 2. Germline-derived CDR1 and CDR2 are LGHNA and YNFKEQ. The CDR3 runs 14 residues. CDR3 in amino acids: CASSPGQGNTEAFF. The CDR3 coding sequence is TGTGCCAGCAGCCCCGGACAGGGGAACACTGAAGCTTTCTTT.

The CDR3 DNA is TGTGCCAGCAGTTACGGTGCGGAACTGACGAATGAAAAACTGTTTTTT. Translation gives CASSYGAELTNEKLFF. The V call is TRBV6-5, the J call TRBJ1-4; D is uncertain. Germline lookup yields CDR1 MNHEY and CDR2 SVGAGI. This CDR3 is 16 amino acids long. The V end lost 2 bases, the J end lost 5 bases, and 15 bases lay between the germline ends.

The chain couples TRBV5-4 to TRBJ2-4; 7 positions agree with TRBD2. The J segment lost 0 bases and the V segment lost 3 bases, leaving 3 bases of the junction unmatched. The germline CDR1 and CDR2 sequences are SGHNT and YYREEE (reference sequence). The CDR3 contains 15 residues. CDR3 sequence: CASSSGGIAKNIQYF. CDR3 bases: TGTGCCAGCAGCTCGGGGGGAATAGCCAAAAACATTCAGTACTTC. The full variable domain, completed using reference TRBV5-4 and TRBJ2-4, is ETGVTQSPTHLIKTRGQQVTLRCSSQSGHNTVSWYQQALGQGPQFIFQYYREEENGRGNFPPRFSGLQFPNYSSELNVNALELDDSALYLCASSSGGIAKNIQYFGAGTRLSVL.

V usage is TRBV7-2 and J usage is TRBJ1-5; D uncertain. CDR3 length equals 15 residues. The V and J ends lost 2 bases and 0 bases respectively, with 8 bases between them. Germline loops: CDR1 SGHTA, CDR2 FQGNSA. The chain's CDR3 is CASSLRGNSNQPQHF. CDR3 DNA sequence: TGTGCCAGCAGCTTACGAGGAAATAGCAATCAGCCCCAGCATTTT.

The J gene is TRBJ1-5, the V gene TRBV7-2, with D maybe TRBD1 (5 bases). V dropped 5 bases and J dropped 11 bases, with 13 bases sitting between them. Germline V gene lookup returns CDR1 SGHTA and CDR2 FQGNSA. The CDR3 runs to 12 residues. The CDR3 coding sequence is TGTGCCAGCAGCCGGGGGGAATCGGCCCAGCATTTT. Translated: CASSRGESAQHF.

The chain uses TRBV11-1 and TRBJ2-5; TRBD2 matches 7 bases. The J call may be wrong; the DNA end is better matched by TRBJ2-7. The CDR3 has 13 residues. Germline loops: CDR1 SGHAT, CDR2 FQDESV (reference sequence). Here the CDR3 reads CASSASPGGEQYF. As DNA, the CDR3 is TGTGCCAGCAGCGCCAGCCCGGGGGGCGAGCAGTACTTC.

V and J are TRBV7-9 and TRBJ2-5; TRBD1 aligns across 9 bases. There are 16 residues in the CDR3. V gave up 3 bases and J gave up 5 bases; unmatched junction bases: 10. Germline V gene lookup returns CDR1 SEHNR and CDR2 FQNEAQ (reference sequence). The chain's CDR3 is CASSLLLDRGIETQYF. The CDR3 DNA follows: TGTGCCAGCAGCTTGCTACTCGACAGGGGGATTGAGACCCAGTACTTC. The full variable domain, rest sourced from reference TRBV7-9 and TRBJ2-5, is DTGVSQNPRHKITKRGQNVTFRCDPISEHNRLYWYRQTLGQGPEFLTYFQNEAQLEKSRLLSDRFSAERPKGSFSTLEIQRTEQGDSAMYLCASSLLLDRGIETQYFGPGTRLLVL.

This clone appeared a few times. The chain uses TRBV5-6 and TRBJ1-1; 10 bases agree with TRBD1. J lost 0 bases, V lost 2 bases, and 7 bases had no gene match. CDR1 and CDR2 from the germline V gene are SGHDT and YYEEEE. The CDR3 covers 17 residues. CDR3 sequence reads: CASSLYMTGGLNTEAFF. CDR3 sequence (DNA): TGTGCCAGCAGCTTATATATGACAGGGGGCCTGAACACTGAAGCTTTCTTT.

The rearrangement uses TRBV4-3 and TRBJ1-1; no definite D call. Germline CDR1 reads LGHNA; CDR2 reads YSLEER. Trimming took off 5 bases at V and 5 bases at J, with 12 bases between the two ends. This CDR3 comprises 13 residues. This chain's CDR3 is CASSSHLATEAFF. The CDR3 DNA is TGCGCCAGCAGCAGCCATTTAGCGACTGAAGCTTTCTTT.

The chain links TRBV7-9 to TRBJ1-5; 10 nucleotides agree with TRBD1. CDR1 and CDR2 (germline): SEHNR, FQNEAQ (reference sequence). The V gene end was trimmed by 5 bases and the J gene end by 6 bases; junction bases not matched to a gene: 4. This CDR3 has 14 residues. Here the CDR3 DNA reads TGTGCCAGCAGCCTGACAGGGGGCGGTCAGCCCCAGCATTTT. It yields the protein CASSLTGGGQPQHF.

This chain joins TRBV25-1 and TRBJ2-7, with D tentatively TRBD2 (6 bases). The CDR3 runs 15 residues. The V gene's germline CDR1 is MGHDK and CDR2 SYGVNS. Between the trimmed V and J ends, which lost 6 bases and 0 bases, there was a span of 15 bases. Here the CDR3 reads CASRGGSALSYEQYF. CDR3 nucleotides: TGTGCCAGCAGGGGGGGTAGCGCACTCTCCTACGAGCAGTACTTC.

The rearrangement uses TRBV9 and TRBJ1-3; 9 nucleotides align to TRBD1. Germline values: CDR1 SGDLS, CDR2 YYNGEE. The trim removed 4 bases at V and 2 bases at J, leaving 4 bases unmatched. The CDR3 runs 15 residues. The CDR3 here is CASSPRTGAGNTIYF. CDR3 coding DNA: TGTGCCAGCAGCCCACGGACAGGGGCTGGAAACACCATATATTTT.